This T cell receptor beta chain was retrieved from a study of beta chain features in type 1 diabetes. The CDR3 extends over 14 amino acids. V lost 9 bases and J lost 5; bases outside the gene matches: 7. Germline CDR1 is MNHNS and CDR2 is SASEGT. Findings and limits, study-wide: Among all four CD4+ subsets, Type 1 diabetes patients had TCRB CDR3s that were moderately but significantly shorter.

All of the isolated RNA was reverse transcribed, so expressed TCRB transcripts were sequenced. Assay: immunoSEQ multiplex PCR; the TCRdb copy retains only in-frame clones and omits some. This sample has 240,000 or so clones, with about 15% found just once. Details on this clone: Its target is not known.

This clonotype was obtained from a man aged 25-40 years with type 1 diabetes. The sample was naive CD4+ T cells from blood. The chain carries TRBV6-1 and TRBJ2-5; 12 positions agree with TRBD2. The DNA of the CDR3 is TGTGCCAGTTCGACTAGCGGGAGTAGGGAGACCCAGTACTTC. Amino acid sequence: CASSTSGSRETQYF.